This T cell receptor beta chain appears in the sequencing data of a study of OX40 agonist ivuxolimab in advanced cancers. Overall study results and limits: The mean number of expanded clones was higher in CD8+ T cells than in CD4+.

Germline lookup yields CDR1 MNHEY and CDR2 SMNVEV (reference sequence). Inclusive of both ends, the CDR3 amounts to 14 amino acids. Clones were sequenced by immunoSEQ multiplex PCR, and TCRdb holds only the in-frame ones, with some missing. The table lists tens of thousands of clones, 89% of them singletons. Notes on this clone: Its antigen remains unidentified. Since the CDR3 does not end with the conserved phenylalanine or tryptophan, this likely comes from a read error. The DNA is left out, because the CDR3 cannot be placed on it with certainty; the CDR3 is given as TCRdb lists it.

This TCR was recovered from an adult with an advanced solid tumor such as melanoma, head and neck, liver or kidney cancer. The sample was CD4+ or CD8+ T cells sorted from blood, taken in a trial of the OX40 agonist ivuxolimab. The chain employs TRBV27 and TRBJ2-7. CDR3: CASSFSGPPVHPLY.